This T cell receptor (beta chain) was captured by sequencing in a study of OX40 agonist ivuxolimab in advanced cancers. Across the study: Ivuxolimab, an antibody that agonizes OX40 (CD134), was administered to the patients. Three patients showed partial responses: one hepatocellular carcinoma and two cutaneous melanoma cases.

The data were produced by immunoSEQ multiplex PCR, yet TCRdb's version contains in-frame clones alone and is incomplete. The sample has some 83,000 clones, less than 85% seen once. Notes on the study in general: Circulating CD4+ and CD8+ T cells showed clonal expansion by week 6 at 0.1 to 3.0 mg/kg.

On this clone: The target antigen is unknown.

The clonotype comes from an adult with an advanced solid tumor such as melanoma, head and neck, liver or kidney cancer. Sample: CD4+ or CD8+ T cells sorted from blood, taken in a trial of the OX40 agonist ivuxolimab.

The CDR3 bases are TGCGCCAGCAGCCAAGACAGGGGTTTTTACGAGCAGTACTTC. Protein sequence: CASSQDRGFYEQYF. The chain joins TRBV4-1 to TRBJ2-7; perhaps TRBD1 as D (6 bases). This CDR3 is built from 14 residues. Germline CDR1 MGHRA, CDR2 YSYEKL. The V and J ends lost 0 bases and 4 bases respectively, with 10 bases between them.